This T cell receptor beta chain was identified in a study of blood T cell repertoires in COVID-19. Recovered participants had two consecutive negative NP/OP PCR tests, healthcare professional clearance, or symptom resolution. CDR3 length: 14 amino acids. The J segment lost 3 bases and the V segment lost 4 bases, leaving 7 bases of the junction unmatched. Germline values: CDR1 SGDLS, CDR2 YYNGEE. Clones were sequenced by immunoSEQ multiplex PCR, and TCRdb holds only the in-frame ones, with some missing. The table lists 110,000 to 150,000 clones, about nine tenths of them singletons. This sequence joins TRBV9 and TRBJ2-7; TRBD1 matches at 7 bases. The sequenced sample consisted of PBMCs or T cells enriched from blood (not recorded which). The receptor was derived from a man aged 55 to 70 who had recovered from COVID-19. The CDR3 loop reads CASSPRTGLYEQYF. The CDR3 DNA reads as TGTGCCAGCAGCCCCCGGACAGGCCTCTACGAGCAGTACTTC.